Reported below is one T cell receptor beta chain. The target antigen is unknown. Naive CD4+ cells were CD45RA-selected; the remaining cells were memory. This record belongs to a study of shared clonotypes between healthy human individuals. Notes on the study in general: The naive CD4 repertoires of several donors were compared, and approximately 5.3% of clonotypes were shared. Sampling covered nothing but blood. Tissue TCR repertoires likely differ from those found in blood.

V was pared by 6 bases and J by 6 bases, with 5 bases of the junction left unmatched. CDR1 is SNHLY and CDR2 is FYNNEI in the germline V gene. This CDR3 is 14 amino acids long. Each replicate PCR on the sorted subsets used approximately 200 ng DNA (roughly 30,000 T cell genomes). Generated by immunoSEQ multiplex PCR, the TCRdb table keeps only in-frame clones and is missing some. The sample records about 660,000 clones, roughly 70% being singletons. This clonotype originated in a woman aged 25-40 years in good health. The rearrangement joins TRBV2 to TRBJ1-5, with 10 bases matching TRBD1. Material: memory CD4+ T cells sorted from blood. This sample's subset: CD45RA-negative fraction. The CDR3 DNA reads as TGTGCCAGCAGGGGGACAGGGGCGGGTCAGCCCCAGCATTTT. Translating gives CASRGTGAGQPQHF.